The 24 T cell receptor beta chains below come from one sample, sequenced in a study of T cells in Graves' hyperthyroidism and ophthalmopathy. Researchers took RNA transcripts and amplified the TCR beta CDR3 regions from them. An initial round of RT-PCR targeting the TCR CDR3 relied on the HTBI primer set. TCRdb passed the multiplex PCR reads through MiXCR, listing each CDR3 protein once. The table has some 560,000 distinct CDR3 sequences, 15% to 18% seen once. What was sequenced was blood. The receptor set was obtained from a woman in her 30s with Graves' hyperthyroidism.

This clonotype was seen more than once but under ten times. The rearrangement uses TRBV19 and TRBJ2-7, with D perhaps matching TRBD1 (6 bases). This CDR3 is built from 16 residues. Germline values: CDR1 LNHDA, CDR2 SQIVND (reference sequence). V was shortened by 5 bases and J by 2 bases, with 19 bases between the two germline ends. Here the CDR3 reads CASSSKATGPPYEQYF. CDR3 sequence (DNA): TGTGCCAGTAGTTCTAAAGCGACAGGTCCCCCCTACGAGCAGTACTTC. Full variable domain (missing parts from reference TRBV19 and TRBJ2-7): DGGITQSPKYLFRKEGQNVTLSCEQNLNHDAMYWYRQDPGQGLRLIYYSQIVNDFQKGDIAEGYSVSREKKESFPLTVTSAQKNPTAFYLCASSSKATGPPYEQYFGPGTRLTVT.

This clonotype was observed at least ten times. The chain joins TRBV5-1 to TRBJ2-1; 9 nucleotides agree with TRBD2. The germline CDR1 and CDR2 sequences are SGHRS and YFSETQ. The CDR3 totals 16 residues. V shed 0 bases, J shed 0 bases, and the junction held 1 base outside the gene matches. CDR3 sequence (DNA): TGCGCCAGCAGCTTGGAAGCGGGAGGCTCCTACAATGAGCAGTTCTTC. Translated, it gives CASSLEAGGSYNEQFF.

This clonotype was recorded at least ten times. The CDR3 DNA reads TGTGCCAGCAGCAACAGAGGCAGCAATCAGCCCCAGCATTTT. Amino acid sequence: CASSNRGSNQPQHF. The chain links TRBV3-1 to TRBJ1-5; the D is unclear. CDR1 and CDR2 from the germline V gene are LGHDT and YNNKEL (reference sequence). There are 14 residues in the CDR3. V was clipped by 5 bases and J by 1 base, with 9 bases between them.

This clonotype turned up a few times. The chain links TRBV7-9 to TRBJ2-7; TRBD2 matches at 10 bases. The CDR3 totals 15 residues. Unmatched junction bases numbered 9, after V lost 4 bases and J lost 6 bases. Germline assignment: CDR1 SEHNR and CDR2 FQNEAQ (reference sequence). The CDR3 bases are TGTGCCAGCAGCTCGGAGCGGGAGGGCCATGGCGAGCAGTACTTC. It translates to CASSSEREGHGEQYF.

The V and J genes are TRBV7-3 and TRBJ2-7; D not certain. CDR1 SGHTA and CDR2 FQGTGA come from the germline V gene. CDR3 length: 14 amino acids. The ends were cut back, 3 bases at V and 6 bases at J, with 15 bases in the middle. CDR3 region: CASSLGSGPCEQYF. The CDR3 nucleotides read TGTGCCAGCAGCTTGGGTTCTGGACCCTGCGAGCAGTACTTC.

This clonotype came up once. A much larger clone is a single base away; this may be a read error. This likely comes from a read error, as the CDR3 has no conserved phenylalanine or tryptophan at its end. J is TRBJ2-3 and V is TRBV12-3 or TRBV12-4, with TRBD2 identical over 9 bases. This CDR3 is 15 amino acids long. With V trimmed by 4 bases and J by 0 bases, 2 bases remained unmatched. CDR3 region: CASSSSGKSTDTQYS. CDR3 coding DNA: TGTGCCAGCAGTTCTAGCGGGAAGAGCACAGATACGCAGTATTCT.

This clonotype has a count of ten or more. The junction departs from the called germline gene at one end, perhaps through a read error. The genes are TRBV7-2 and TRBJ2-7; D is uncertain. This CDR3 region has 14 residues. Germline-derived CDR1 and CDR2 are SGHTA and FQGNSA. CDR3 sequence reads: CASSFLTNSYGQYF. CDR3 nucleotide sequence: TGTGCCAGCAGCTTTCTTACAAACTCCTACGGGCAGTACTTC.

This clonotype was counted at least ten times. The chain is built from TRBV20-1 and TRBJ2-1; 10 bases match TRBD2. V was clipped by 5 bases and J by 4 bases; unmatched bases: 8. This CDR3 is built from 15 residues. Germline V gene data show CDR1 as DFQATT and CDR2 as SNEGSKA (reference sequence). Written as DNA, the CDR3 is TGCAGTGCTCCTCCGGGACTAGCGCCTTACAATGAGCAGTTCTTC. As protein: CSAPPGLAPYNEQFF.

The CDR3 bases are TGTGCCAGCAGCCAAGAAGAAGGGTCAGGGACAGATACGCAGTATTTT. Its protein product is CASSQEEGSGTDTQYF. This chain connects TRBV4-2 to TRBJ2-3; possibly TRBD1 for D (5 bases). From germline, CDR1 is LGHNA and CDR2 YNFKEQ. The CDR3 spans 16 residues. The V gene lost 0 bases and the J gene lost 3 bases, with 13 bases spanning the gap.

This clonotype was recorded at least ten times. V is TRBV3-1 and J is TRBJ1-1; TRBD1 agrees at 7 bases. This CDR3 contains 15 residues. Germline loops: CDR1 LGHDT, CDR2 YNNKEL (reference sequence). V shed 4 bases, J shed 0 bases, and the junction held 5 bases outside the gene matches. The DNA of the CDR3 is TGTGCCAGCAGCCGGATTGGGACAGTGAACACTGAAGCTTTCTTT. Its translation is CASSRIGTVNTEAFF.

The sample holds one count of this clonotype. This rearrangement joins TRBV6-5 to TRBJ2-3; D perhaps matches TRBD2 (6 bases). The CDR3 consists of 16 residues. Trimming pared 0 bases from V and 2 bases from J, leaving 12 bases between. CDR1 and CDR2 (germline): MNHEY, SVGAGI. CDR3 residues: CASSYSEGTLTDTQYF. DNA for the CDR3: TGTGCCAGCAGTTACTCGGAGGGTACCCTCACAGATACGCAGTATTTT.

In its sample, this clonotype was seen many times. The chain couples TRBV6-1 to TRBJ1-1; D not certain. This CDR3 comprises 17 residues. V was trimmed by 2 bases and J by 7 bases, leaving 23 bases between them. Germline CDR1 reads MNHNS; CDR2 reads SASEGT. The CDR3 here is CASSEYSQGGPKLEAFF. The CDR3, as DNA: TGTGCCAGCAGTGAATATTCTCAAGGAGGGCCTAAACTTGAAGCTTTCTTT.

This clonotype has a handful of counts. The V call is TRBV6-9, the J call TRBJ1-6; D unclear. Trimming shortened V by 4 bases and J by 7 bases, and 11 bases separated the two germline ends. Per germline, CDR1 MNHGY and CDR2 SVAAGI. The CDR3 runs to 14 residues. DNA of the CDR3: TGTGCCAGCAGTTTCGCCGGACGAAATTCACCCCTCCACTTT. Translating gives CASSFAGRNSPLHF.

This rearrangement joins TRBV19 to TRBJ2-1, with 7 nucleotides matching TRBD1. CDR3 length: 14 residues. V lost 5 bases and J lost 8; bases outside the gene matches: 9. CDR1 is LNHDA and CDR2 is SQIVND in the germline V gene (reference sequence). In nucleotides, the CDR3 is TGTGCCAGTAGTTCCCTAGGACAGGTGGATGAGCAGTTCTTC. Residues: CASSSLGQVDEQFF. The variable domain in full, completed from reference TRBV19 and TRBJ2-1, reads DGGITQSPKYLFRKEGQNVTLSCEQNLNHDAMYWYRQDPGQGLRLIYYSQIVNDFQKGDIAEGYSVSREKKESFPLTVTSAQKNPTAFYLCASSSLGQVDEQFFGPGTRLTVL.

The J gene is TRBJ2-7, the V gene TRBV29-1; 9 bases are a match to TRBD2. Germline V gives CDR1 SQVTM, CDR2 ANQGSEA. V shed 3 bases, J shed 0 bases, and the junction held 0 bases outside the gene matches. The CDR3 consists of 13 residues. CDR3 protein: CSVEREGSYEQYF. CDR3 in DNA: TGCAGCGTTGAGCGGGAGGGCTCCTACGAGCAGTACTTC.

This clonotype appeared many times. This chain uses TRBV6-5 with TRBJ1-6; D is undetermined. The germline gives CDR1 MNHEY, CDR2 SVGAGI. The CDR3 covers 14 residues. V was clipped by 0 bases and J by 5 bases, with 5 bases between them. The CDR3 bases are TGTGCCAGCAGTTACTCACGGGATAATTCACCCCTCCACTTT. Its translation: CASSYSRDNSPLHF.

This clonotype was picked up a small number of times. The CDR3 loop reads CASCTGGVSYNEQFF. CDR3 nucleotide sequence: TGTGCCAGCTGCACGGGCGGGGTATCCTACAATGAGCAGTTCTTC. The chain is built from TRBV28 and TRBJ2-1, with D tentatively TRBD2 (6 bases). V lost 8 bases and J lost 1, with 15 bases in between. Germline-derived CDR1 and CDR2 are MDHEN and SYDVKM. The CDR3 has 15 amino acids.

This clonotype was observed at least ten times. This chain joins TRBV27 and TRBJ2-7, with D hard to call. Trimming cost V 10 bases and J 0 bases, with 13 bases left between them. Per the germline V gene, CDR1 is MNHEY and CDR2 is SMNVEV (reference sequence). The CDR3 covers 13 residues. CDR3 DNA: TGTGCCACCCGCAGCGTAAACTCCTACGAGCAGTACTTC. Its protein product is CATRSVNSYEQYF.

The V call is TRBV7-2, the J call TRBJ2-1; 8 nucleotides line up with TRBD1. The CDR3 loop spans 18 amino acids. The V gene end was trimmed by 1 base and the J gene end by 3 bases; junction bases not matched to a gene: 11. In germline, CDR1 is SGHTA, CDR2 FQGNSA. Written as DNA, the CDR3 is TGTGCCAGCAGCTTAGGGCTGAAGGGACAGGCCGACTACAATGAGCAGTTCTTC. Protein product: CASSLGLKGQADYNEQFF. Drawing the rest from reference TRBV7-2 and TRBJ2-1, the complete variable domain is GAGVSQSPSNKVTEKGKDVELRCDPISGHTALYWYRQSLGQGLEFLIYFQGNSAPDKSGLPSDRFSAERTGGSVSTLTIQRTQQEDSAVYLCASSLGLKGQADYNEQFFGPGTRLTVL.

This clonotype appeared many times. This chain links TRBV6-2 or TRBV6-3 with TRBJ2-5; D might be TRBD2 (6 bases). CDR3 size: 16 residues. The V and J ends lost 2 bases and 4 bases respectively, with 17 bases between them. CDR1 is MNHEY and CDR2 is SVGEGT in the germline V gene. As DNA, the CDR3 is TGTGCCAGCAGTTACGGAGTCTGGCGGGGCGGAGAGACCCAGTACTTC. It yields the protein CASSYGVWRGGETQYF.

This clonotype was observed at least ten times. The J gene is TRBJ2-7, the V gene TRBV2, with D maybe TRBD1 (6 bases). Germline V CDR1 and CDR2: SNHLY, FYNNEI. Trimming cost V 8 bases and J 3 bases, with 17 bases left between them. The CDR3 is 14 amino acids. CDR3 loop: CASYLSPGDYEQYF. The CDR3 DNA reads TGTGCCAGCTACTTATCGCCAGGGGACTACGAGCAGTACTTC.

This clonotype has a handful of counts. The chain has TRBV4-2 and TRBJ1-1; 7 positions agree with TRBD1. This CDR3 spans 18 amino acids. J was trimmed by 0 bases and V by 5 bases; bases with no gene match: 15. Germline V gene sequence: CDR1 LGHNA, CDR2 YNFKEQ. CDR3 coding DNA: TGTGCCAGCAGCACTACTTACCGGGACAGTTCGATGAACACTGAAGCTTTCTTT. This codes for CASSTTYRDSSMNTEAFF.

This clonotype was detected ten times or more. The rearrangement links TRBV7-9 to TRBJ2-1; 9 nucleotides agree with TRBD2. V shed 3 bases and J 7 bases; nucleotides not matched to a gene: 7. Germline CDR1 and CDR2: SEHNR and FQNEAQ (reference sequence). The CDR3 runs to 15 residues. The CDR3 is CASSFRSGSGNEQFF. As DNA, the CDR3 is TGTGCCAGCAGCTTCCGTAGCGGGAGCGGAAATGAGCAGTTCTTC.

The table lists this clonotype with many counts. The genes are TRBV3-1 and TRBJ2-7; 7 bases line up with TRBD2. The CDR3 has 15 residues. Germline CDR1 LGHDT, CDR2 YNNKEL (reference sequence). J was trimmed by 4 bases and V by 2 bases; bases with no gene match: 8. CDR3 nucleotide sequence: TGTGCCAGCAGCCAATTGTGGGAGGGCCGATACGAGCAGTACTTC. It is translated as CASSQLWEGRYEQYF.